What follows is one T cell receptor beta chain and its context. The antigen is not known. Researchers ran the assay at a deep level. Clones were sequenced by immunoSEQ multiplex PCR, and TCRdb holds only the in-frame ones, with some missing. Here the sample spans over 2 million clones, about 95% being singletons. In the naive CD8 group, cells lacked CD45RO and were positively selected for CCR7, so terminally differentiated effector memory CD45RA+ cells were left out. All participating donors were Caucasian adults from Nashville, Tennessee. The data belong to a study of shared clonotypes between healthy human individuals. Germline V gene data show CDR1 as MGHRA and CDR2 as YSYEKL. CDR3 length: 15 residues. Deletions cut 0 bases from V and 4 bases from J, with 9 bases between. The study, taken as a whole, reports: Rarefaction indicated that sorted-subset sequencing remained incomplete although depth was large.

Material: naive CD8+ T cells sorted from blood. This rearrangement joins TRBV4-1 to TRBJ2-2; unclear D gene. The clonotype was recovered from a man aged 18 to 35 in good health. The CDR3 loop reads CASSQDPLGTGELFF. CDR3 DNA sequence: TGCGCCAGCAGCCAAGATCCCTTGGGCACCGGGGAGCTGTTTTTT.